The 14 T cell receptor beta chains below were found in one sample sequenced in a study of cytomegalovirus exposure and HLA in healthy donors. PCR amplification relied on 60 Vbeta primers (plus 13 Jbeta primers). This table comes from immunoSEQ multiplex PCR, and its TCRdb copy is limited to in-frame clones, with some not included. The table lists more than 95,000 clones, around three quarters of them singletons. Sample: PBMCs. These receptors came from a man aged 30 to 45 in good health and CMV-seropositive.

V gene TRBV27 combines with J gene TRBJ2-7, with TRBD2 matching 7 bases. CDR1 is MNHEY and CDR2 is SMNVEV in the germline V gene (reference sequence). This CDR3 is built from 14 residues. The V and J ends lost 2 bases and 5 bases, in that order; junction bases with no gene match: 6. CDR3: CASSLKRGGDEQYF. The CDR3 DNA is TGTGCCAGCAGTTTAAAGCGGGGCGGGGACGAGCAGTACTTC.

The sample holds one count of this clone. The CDR3 sequence: CASSLGLAGVNEQFF. In DNA, the CDR3 is TGTGCCAGCAGCCTCGGACTAGCGGGGGTCAATGAGCAGTTCTTC. The chain joins TRBV4-2 to TRBJ2-1; 13 bases align to TRBD2. CDR1 and CDR2 from the germline V gene are LGHNA and YNFKEQ. J lost 6 bases, V lost 4 bases, and 3 bases had no gene match. This CDR3 contains 15 residues.

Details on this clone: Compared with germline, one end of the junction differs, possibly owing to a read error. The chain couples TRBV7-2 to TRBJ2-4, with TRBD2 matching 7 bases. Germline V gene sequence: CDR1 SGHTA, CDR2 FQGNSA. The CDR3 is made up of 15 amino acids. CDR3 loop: CASSPTTSPKNSQYF. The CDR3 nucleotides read TGTGCCAGCAGCCCTACGACTAGCCCCAAAAACAGTCAGTACTTC.

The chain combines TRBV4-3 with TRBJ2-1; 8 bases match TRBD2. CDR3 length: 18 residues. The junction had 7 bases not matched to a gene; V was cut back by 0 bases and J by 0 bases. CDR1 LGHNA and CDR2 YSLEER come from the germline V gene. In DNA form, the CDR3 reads TGCGCCAGCAGCCAAGATGGGTTAGCGGGAAGCTCCTACAATGAGCAGTTCTTC. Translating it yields CASSQDGLAGSSYNEQFF.

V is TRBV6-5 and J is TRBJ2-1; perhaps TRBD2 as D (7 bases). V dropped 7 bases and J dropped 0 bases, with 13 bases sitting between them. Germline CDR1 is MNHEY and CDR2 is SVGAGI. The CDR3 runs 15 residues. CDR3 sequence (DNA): TGTGCCAGCATTCCGGCGGGGGCCTCCTACAATGAGCAGTTCTTC. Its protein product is CASIPAGASYNEQFF.

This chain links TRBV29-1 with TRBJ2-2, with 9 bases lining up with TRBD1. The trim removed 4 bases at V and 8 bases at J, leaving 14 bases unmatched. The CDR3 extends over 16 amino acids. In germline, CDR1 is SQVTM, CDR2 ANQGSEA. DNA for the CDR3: TGCAGCGTTGCCCAGACAGGGGGAGAAACGACGGGGGAGCTGTTTTTT. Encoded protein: CSVAQTGGETTGELFF.

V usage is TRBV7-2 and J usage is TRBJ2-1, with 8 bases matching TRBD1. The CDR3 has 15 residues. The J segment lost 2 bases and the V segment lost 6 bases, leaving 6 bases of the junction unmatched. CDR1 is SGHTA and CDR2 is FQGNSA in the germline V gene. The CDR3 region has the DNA TGTGCCAGCAGTCAAGACAGGGGTCCCTACAATGAGCAGTTCTTC. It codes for CASSQDRGPYNEQFF.

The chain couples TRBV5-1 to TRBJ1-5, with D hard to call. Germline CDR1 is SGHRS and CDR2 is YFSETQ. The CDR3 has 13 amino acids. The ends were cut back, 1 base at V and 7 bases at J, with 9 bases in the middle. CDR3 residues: CASSLRAGQPQHF. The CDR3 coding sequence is TGCGCCAGCAGCTTGAGGGCGGGCCAGCCCCAGCATTTT.

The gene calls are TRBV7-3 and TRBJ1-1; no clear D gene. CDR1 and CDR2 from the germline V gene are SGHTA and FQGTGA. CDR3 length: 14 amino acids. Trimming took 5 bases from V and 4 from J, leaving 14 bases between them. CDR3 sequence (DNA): TGTGCCAGCAGCCTAGGTTCGGGAATCACTGAAGCTTTCTTT. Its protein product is CASSLGSGITEAFF. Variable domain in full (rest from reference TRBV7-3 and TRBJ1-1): GAGVSQTPSNKVTEKGKYVELRCDPISGHTALYWYRQSLGQGPEFLIYFQGTGAADDSGLPNDRFFAVRPEGSVSTLKIQRTERGDSAVYLCASSLGSGITEAFFGQGTRLTVV.

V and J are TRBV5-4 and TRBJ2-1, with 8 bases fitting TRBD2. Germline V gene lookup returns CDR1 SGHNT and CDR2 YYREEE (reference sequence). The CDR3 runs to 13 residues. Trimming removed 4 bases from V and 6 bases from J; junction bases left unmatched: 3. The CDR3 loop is CASSPGGANEQFF. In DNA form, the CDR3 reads TGTGCCAGCAGCCCGGGAGGGGCCAATGAGCAGTTCTTC.

The CDR3 nucleotides are TGTGCCAGCAGTTTACATCGGGAAATCGAGACCCAGTACTTC. This codes for CASSLHREIETQYF. The V gene is TRBV27, the J gene TRBJ2-5; possible D gene TRBD2, 5 bases. The CDR3 has 14 residues. Germline V CDR1 and CDR2: MNHEY, SMNVEV (reference sequence). V lost 2 bases to trimming and J lost 5 bases, with 12 bases between them.

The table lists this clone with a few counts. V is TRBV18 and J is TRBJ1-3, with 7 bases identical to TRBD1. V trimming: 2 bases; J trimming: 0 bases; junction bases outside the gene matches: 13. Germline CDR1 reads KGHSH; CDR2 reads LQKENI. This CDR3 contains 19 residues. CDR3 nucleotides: TGTGCCAGCTCACCATCCCTACCGGGACAGAGGGCCTCTGGAAACACCATATATTTT. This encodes CASSPSLPGQRASGNTIYF.

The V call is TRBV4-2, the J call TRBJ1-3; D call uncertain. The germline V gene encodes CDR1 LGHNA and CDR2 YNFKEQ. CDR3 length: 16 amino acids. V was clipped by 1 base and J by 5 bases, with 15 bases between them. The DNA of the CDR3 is TGTGCCAGCAGCCAAGTAGGCGGGAGGGATAGAAACACCATATATTTT. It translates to CASSQVGGRDRNTIYF.

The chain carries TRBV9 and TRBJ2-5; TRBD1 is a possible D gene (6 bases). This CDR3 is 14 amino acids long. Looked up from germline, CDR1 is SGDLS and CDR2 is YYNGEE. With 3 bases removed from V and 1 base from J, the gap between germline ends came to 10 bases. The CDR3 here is CASSGLQGQETQYF. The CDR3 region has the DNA TGTGCCAGCAGCGGTTTACAGGGCCAAGAGACCCAGTACTTC. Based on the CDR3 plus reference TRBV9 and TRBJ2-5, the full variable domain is DSGVTQTPKHLITATGQRVTLRCSPRSGDLSVYWYQQSLDQGLQFLIQYYNGEERAKGNILERFSAQQFPDLHSELNLSSLELGDSALYFCASSGLQGQETQYFGPGTRLLVL.